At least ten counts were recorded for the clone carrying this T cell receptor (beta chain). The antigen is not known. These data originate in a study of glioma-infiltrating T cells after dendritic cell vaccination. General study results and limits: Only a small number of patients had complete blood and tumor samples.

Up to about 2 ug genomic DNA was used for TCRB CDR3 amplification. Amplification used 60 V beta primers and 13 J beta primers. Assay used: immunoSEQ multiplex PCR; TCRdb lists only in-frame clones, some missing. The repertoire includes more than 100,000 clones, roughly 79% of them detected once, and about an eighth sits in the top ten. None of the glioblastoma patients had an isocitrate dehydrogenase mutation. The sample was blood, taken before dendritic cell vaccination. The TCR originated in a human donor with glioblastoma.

CDR3 loop: CASSAVKPPEQPQHF. The DNA of the CDR3 is TGTGCCAGCAGCGCCGTAAAGCCCCCGGAGCAGCCCCAGCATTTT. The chain combines TRBV21-1 with TRBJ1-5. TRBV21-1 is termed a pseudogene. The CDR3 runs to 15 residues.